A selection of T cell receptor beta chains follows, all from one sample in a study of T cells expressing NK-cell markers. TCRdb reanalyzed the 5' RACE reads and collapses them to one entry per CDR3 protein, without DNA. Its listing shows roughly 150,000 distinct CDR3 sequences. What was sequenced was blood T cells: a sorted CD56 or NKG2C T cell subset, CD4+ or CD8+ T cells, or bulk PBMC T cells (not recorded which). The receptors derive from a man aged 18-70 years in good health. Each CDR3 is given with its conserved first and last residue. Where a row states a size, it is once, few, many or the class of an expanded clone; other rows omit it.

clone_size	v_call	j_call	cdr3_aa
-	TRBV6-1	TRBJ1-3	CARPHPGRPKGQDTIYF
medium-sized	TRBV6-5	TRBJ2-2	CASSYGTGGTGELFF
-	TRBV28	TRBJ2-7	CASSADRESYEQYF
-	TRBV5-6	TRBJ2-2	CASSMGQGTIRTGELFF
-	TRBV20-1	TRBJ2-1	CSALRGAGGPIEQFF
-	TRBV27	TRBJ2-2	CASSLLRGGTGELFF
-	TRBV2	TRBJ1-6	CASSDIWETSPLHF
-	TRBV7-9	TRBJ1-1	CASSLDIGSDTEAFF
-	TRBV7-6	TRBJ1-5	CASSFFRQYSNQPQHF
-	TRBV19	TRBJ1-1	CASSINTGNTEAFF
-	TRBV3-1	TRBJ2-1	CASSQDVAVPRDEQFF
-	TRBV3-1	TRBJ2-5	CASSQDASGRETQYF
-	TRBV4-2	TRBJ2-7	CASSHNTLGGTSYEQYF
-	TRBV2	TRBJ1-2	CASMEDRSVMVGYTF
-	TRBV5-1	TRBJ2-3	CASKTGPSTDTQYF
-	TRBV7-9	TRBJ1-2	CASSPSGLGAYGYTF
-	TRBV25-1	TRBJ2-2	CASRQGSGELFF
-	TRBV2	TRBJ2-3	CASSEPPNLTQYF
-	TRBV7-9	TRBJ2-1	CASSLFGDLASYEQFF
-	TRBV2	TRBJ2-3	CASIGRWDINTDTQYF
-	TRBV5-6	TRBJ2-5	CASSSSSGGEAQYF
-	TRBV6-5	TRBJ1-5	CASSYSQDSNQPQHF
-	TRBV6-2/TRBV6-3	TRBJ2-5	CASSYLGTVQETQYF
-	TRBV5-1	TRBJ2-3	CASSSRLAGETTDTQYF
-	TRBV27	TRBJ2-3	CASSTGTLSTDTQYF
-	TRBV27	TRBJ1-3	CASSPTYGNSGNTIYF
-	TRBV28	TRBJ2-1	CASSLFRGNEQFF
-	TRBV6-1	TRBJ1-1	CASSELGGNTEAFF
-	TRBV6-5	TRBJ1-2	CASSYYRGHVGYTF
-	TRBV29-1	TRBJ2-7	CSVGFVRGGEQYF
-	TRBV27	TRBJ2-3	CASSPPSTDTQYF
-	TRBV20-1	TRBJ2-7	CSASRFGQESYEQYF
-	TRBV27	TRBJ2-3	CASSPGLAGPGTQYF
-	TRBV6-1	TRBJ2-1	CASSGGGYSYNEQFF
-	TRBV12-3/TRBV12-4	TRBJ2-3	CASAPRTSGGDYRPDTQYF
-	TRBV27	TRBJ1-2	CASSSWTGNYGYTF
-	TRBV14	TRBJ2-3	CASSPIAGGPADTQYF
-	TRBV19	TRBJ2-5	CASSIAGTQETQYF
-	TRBV6-2/TRBV6-3	TRBJ1-2	CASTGTGWGYTF
-	TRBV5-1	TRBJ2-5	CASSSGWEYQETQYF
-	TRBV11-2	TRBJ2-3	CASSARGEIEYGTDTQYF
-	TRBV6-5	TRBJ1-4	CASSYSSRAGEKLFF
-	TRBV5-1	TRBJ2-5	CASSPGTNQETQYF
-	TRBV11-1	TRBJ2-3	CASSFPVGGTDTQYF
-	TRBV7-6	TRBJ2-7	CASTLGGLPTYEQYF
-	TRBV7-8	TRBJ1-5	CASSPLGAGNQPQHF
-	TRBV11-2	TRBJ2-7	CASSSPLQGYEQYF
-	TRBV7-9	TRBJ2-5	CASSSSSFLRQETQYF
-	TRBV19	TRBJ1-1	CASRKGYNTEAFF
-	TRBV27	TRBJ1-6	CASSLSGEGNSPLHF
-	TRBV3-1	TRBJ1-2	CASSQDRGMGYGYTF
-	TRBV20-1	TRBJ2-2	CSARVKPDWGGRTGELFF
-	TRBV24-1	TRBJ2-3	CATSQDRTDTQYF
-	TRBV9	TRBJ1-1	CASSSLAESWAEAFF
-	TRBV28	TRBJ1-5	CASSFMGQSYQPQHF